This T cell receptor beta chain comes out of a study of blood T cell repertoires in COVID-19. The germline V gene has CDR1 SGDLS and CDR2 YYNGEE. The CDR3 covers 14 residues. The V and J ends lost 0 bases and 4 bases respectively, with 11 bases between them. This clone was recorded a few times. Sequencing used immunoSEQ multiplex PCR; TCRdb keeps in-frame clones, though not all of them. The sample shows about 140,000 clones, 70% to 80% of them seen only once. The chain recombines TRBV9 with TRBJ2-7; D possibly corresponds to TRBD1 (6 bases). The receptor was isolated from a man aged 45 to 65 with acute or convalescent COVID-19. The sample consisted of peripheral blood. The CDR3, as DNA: TGTGCCAGCAGCGTAGAACAGGGCGATTACGAGCAGTACTTC. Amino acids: CASSVEQGDYEQYF.